These T cell receptor beta chains were read from a single sample in a study of blood T cell repertoires in COVID-19. The data were produced by immunoSEQ multiplex PCR, yet TCRdb's version contains in-frame clones alone and is incomplete. The sample has over 150,000 clones; 70% to 90% are singletons. The sample taken for sequencing was peripheral blood. The source of these receptors is a man in his sixties with COVID-19, enrolled during active disease. Both conserved end residues are part of each CDR3. A D gene is named only where the DNA matches it firmly. Clone size is not always given. Where it is, it says once, few, many or a class for expanded clones.

J gene,clone size,V gene,D gene,CDR3 length,CDR3 protein,CDR3 DNA
TRBJ2-1,.,TRBV11-2,TRBD2,15,CASSHASGLYNEQFF,TGTGCCAGCAGCCATGCTAGCGGCCTATACAATGAGCAGTTCTTC
TRBJ2-5,.,TRBV18,.,14,CASSPNGLQETQYF,TGTGCCAGCTCACCAAATGGACTGCAAGAGACCCAGTACTTC
TRBJ1-6,.,TRBV7-2,.,15,CASSPAQRSNSPLHF,TGTGCCAGCAGCCCGGCCCAGCGAAGTAATTCACCCCTCCACTTT
TRBJ1-2,.,TRBV10-2,TRBD1,16,CASSDLGQELSRGYTF,TGCGCCAGCAGTGACTTGGGACAGGAGCTATCGAGGGGCTACACCTTC
TRBJ2-7,few,TRBV19,TRBD2,14,CATALAGGTYEQYF,TGTGCCACCGCTCTAGCGGGGGGAACCTACGAGCAGTACTTC
TRBJ1-2,.,TRBV18,TRBD1,16,CASSPRTGADEYGYTF,TGTGCCAGCTCACCGCGGACAGGGGCGGACGAGTATGGCTACACCTTC
TRBJ1-6,.,TRBV27,TRBD1,13,CASSRTGNSPLHF,TGTGCCAGCAGTAGGACAGGGAATTCACCCCTCCACTTT
TRBJ1-6,.,TRBV5-3,.,16,CARSSVGVRGNSPLHF,TGTGCCAGAAGCTCCGTGGGGGTGCGGGGTAATTCACCCCTCCACTTT
TRBJ1-5,.,TRBV25-1,.,15,CASSGGSGSNQPQHF,TGTGCCAGCAGTGGAGGGAGCGGGAGCAATCAGCCCCAGCATTTT
TRBJ1-1,.,TRBV6-2/TRBV6-3,.,14,CASSSTLQGAEAFF,TGTGCCAGCAGCTCCACACTACAGGGAGCTGAAGCTTTCTTT
TRBJ1-5,.,TRBV19,.,14,CASLLPGNNQPQHF,TGTGCCAGCCTATTACCCGGGAACAATCAGCCCCAGCATTTT